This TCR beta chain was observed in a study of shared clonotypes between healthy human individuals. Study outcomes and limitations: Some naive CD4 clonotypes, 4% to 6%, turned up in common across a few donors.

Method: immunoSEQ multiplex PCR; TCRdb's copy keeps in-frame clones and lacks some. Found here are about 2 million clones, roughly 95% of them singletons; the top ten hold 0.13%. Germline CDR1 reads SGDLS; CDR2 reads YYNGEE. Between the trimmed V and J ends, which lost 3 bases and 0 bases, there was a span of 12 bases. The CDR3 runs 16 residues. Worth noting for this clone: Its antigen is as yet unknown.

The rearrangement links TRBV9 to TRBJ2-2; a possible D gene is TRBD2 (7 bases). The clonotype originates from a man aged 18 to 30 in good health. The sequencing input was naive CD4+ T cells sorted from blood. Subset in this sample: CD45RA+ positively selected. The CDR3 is CASSDYGGPNTGELFF. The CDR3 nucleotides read TGTGCCAGCAGCGATTACGGGGGGCCGAACACCGGGGAGCTGTTTTTT. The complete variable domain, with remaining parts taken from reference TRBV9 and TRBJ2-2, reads DSGVTQTPKHLITATGQRVTLRCSPRSGDLSVYWYQQSLDQGLQFLIQYYNGEERAKGNILERFSAQQFPDLHSELNLSSLELGDSALYFCASSDYGGPNTGELFFGEGSRLTVL.